These 8 T cell receptor beta chains share one sample of origin, sequenced in a study of cytomegalovirus exposure and HLA in healthy donors. The PCR employed 60 Vbeta primers together with 13 Jbeta primers. Profiled with immunoSEQ multiplex PCR; TCRdb holds only in-frame clones, not every one. The data contain about 32,000 clones, 65% to 90% of them singletons. Sequenced input: PBMCs. These receptors all come from a young woman in good health and CMV-seronegative.

V is TRBV9 and J is TRBJ2-3; 7 bases fit TRBD1. V was pared by 4 bases and J by 2 bases, with 10 bases of the junction left unmatched. From germline, CDR1 is SGDLS and CDR2 YYNGEE. This CDR3 has 16 residues. CDR3 region: CASSPVRQGNTDTQYF. CDR3 coding DNA: TGTGCCAGCAGCCCAGTACGACAGGGCAACACAGATACGCAGTATTTT.

The V and J genes are TRBV5-8 and TRBJ2-7; D not certain. Germline values: CDR1 SGHTS, CDR2 YDEGEE. This CDR3 has 11 amino acids. V lost 4 bases to trimming and J lost 4 bases, with 6 bases between them. The CDR3 protein is CASSLIYEQYF. The CDR3 DNA reads TGTGCCAGCAGCCTAATTTACGAGCAGTACTTC.

J is TRBJ2-7 and V is TRBV7-8; the match to TRBD2 covers 11 bases. Germline V lookup: CDR1 SGHVS, CDR2 FQNEAQ. J was trimmed by 3 bases and V by 2 bases; bases with no gene match: 0. CDR3 length equals 14 residues. CDR3 DNA: TGTGCCAGCAGCTTAACTAGCGGGAGCTACGAGCAGTACTTC. It is translated as CASSLTSGSYEQYF.

The chain combines TRBV28 with TRBJ1-2; TRBD1 aligns across 9 bases. The CDR3 runs 14 residues. Trimming at V came to 5 bases and at J to 9 bases, leaving 10 bases not matched to a gene. Germline V gene lookup returns CDR1 MDHEN and CDR2 SYDVKM. This CDR3 is CASSTSGTGPRYTF. The CDR3 bases are TGTGCCAGCAGTACTTCCGGGACAGGGCCTCGCTACACCTTC.

The chain is built from TRBV7-3 and TRBJ2-3, with TRBD2 matching over 14 bases. From germline, CDR1 is SGHTA and CDR2 FQGTGA. CDR3 length: 18 residues. V dropped 1 base and J dropped 5; count of bases not matched to a gene: 8. The CDR3 here is CASSLRLAGGAMIDTQYF. The CDR3 DNA is TGTGCCAGCAGCTTAAGACTAGCGGGGGGGGCAATGATAGATACGCAGTATTTT.

The rearrangement joins TRBV2 to TRBJ2-5; 13 bases are shared with TRBD2. Unmatched junction bases numbered 6, after V lost 4 bases and J lost 1 base. CDR1 is SNHLY and CDR2 is FYNNEI in the germline V gene. CDR3 length: 17 residues. For the CDR3, the DNA is TGTGCCAGCAGTGTCACTAGCGGGGGGGGGACCCAAGAGACCCAGTACTTC. Translated, it gives CASSVTSGGGTQETQYF.

The rearrangement links TRBV9 to TRBJ2-3, with 10 positions matching TRBD2. Germline assignment: CDR1 SGDLS and CDR2 YYNGEE. The CDR3 length is 13 residues. Trimming at V came to 3 bases and at J to 7 bases, leaving 2 bases not matched to a gene. The CDR3 nucleotides are TGTGCCAGCAGCGCTAGCGGGAGTAATACGCAGTATTTT. This gives the protein CASSASGSNTQYF.

The chain joins TRBV7-9 to TRBJ1-5; D remains ambiguous. Germline-derived CDR1 and CDR2 are SEHNR and FQNEAQ (reference sequence). This CDR3 spans 14 amino acids. V gave up 5 bases and J gave up 4 bases, with 12 bases separating them. CDR3 region: CASSADTDNQPQHF. The DNA for the CDR3 is TGTGCCAGCAGCGCCGACACGGATAATCAGCCCCAGCATTTT. Variable domain in full (rest from reference TRBV7-9 and TRBJ1-5): DTGVSQNPRHKITKRGQNVTFRCDPISEHNRLYWYRQTLGQGPEFLTYFQNEAQLEKSRLLSDRFSAERPKGSFSTLEIQRTEQGDSAMYLCASSADTDNQPQHFGDGTRLSIL.